Sequencing of this TCR beta chain was carried out in a study of blood T cell repertoires in COVID-19. As for the study in general: T cells, B-cell-depleted T cells, or PBMCs provided the cDNA or gDNA that served as material.

V was clipped by 4 bases and J by 3 bases, with 23 bases between them. The CDR3 sequence is 17 residues long. In germline, CDR1 is SGHDT, CDR2 YYEEEE. Repertoires were generated with immunoSEQ multiplex PCR, while TCRdb's copy carries only in-frame clones and drops some. The sample consists of about 32,000 clones, 86% of them appearing once. This clonotype originated in an elderly woman with active or convalescent COVID-19. The sequenced sample was peripheral blood. The chain combines TRBV5-6 with TRBJ2-7; D is possibly TRBD1 (5 bases). CDR3 sequence reads: CASSPMGQGFLNYEQYF. The DNA of the CDR3 is TGTGCCAGCAGCCCGATGGGGCAGGGATTCCTCAACTACGAGCAGTACTTC.